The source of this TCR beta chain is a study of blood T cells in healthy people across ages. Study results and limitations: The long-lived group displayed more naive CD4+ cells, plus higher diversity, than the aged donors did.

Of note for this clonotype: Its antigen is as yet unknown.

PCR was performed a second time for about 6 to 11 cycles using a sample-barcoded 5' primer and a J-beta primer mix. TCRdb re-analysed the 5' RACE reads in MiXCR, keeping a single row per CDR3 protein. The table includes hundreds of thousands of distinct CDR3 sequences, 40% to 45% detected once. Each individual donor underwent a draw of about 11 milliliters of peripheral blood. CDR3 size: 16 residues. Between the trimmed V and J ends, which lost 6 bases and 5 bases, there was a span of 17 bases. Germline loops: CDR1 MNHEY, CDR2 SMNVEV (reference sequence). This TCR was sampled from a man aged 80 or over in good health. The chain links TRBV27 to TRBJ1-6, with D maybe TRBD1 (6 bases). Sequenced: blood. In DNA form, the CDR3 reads TGTGCCAGCAGAGAAACAGGGAAGGGGAATAATTCACCCCTCCACTTT. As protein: CASRETGKGNNSPLHF.